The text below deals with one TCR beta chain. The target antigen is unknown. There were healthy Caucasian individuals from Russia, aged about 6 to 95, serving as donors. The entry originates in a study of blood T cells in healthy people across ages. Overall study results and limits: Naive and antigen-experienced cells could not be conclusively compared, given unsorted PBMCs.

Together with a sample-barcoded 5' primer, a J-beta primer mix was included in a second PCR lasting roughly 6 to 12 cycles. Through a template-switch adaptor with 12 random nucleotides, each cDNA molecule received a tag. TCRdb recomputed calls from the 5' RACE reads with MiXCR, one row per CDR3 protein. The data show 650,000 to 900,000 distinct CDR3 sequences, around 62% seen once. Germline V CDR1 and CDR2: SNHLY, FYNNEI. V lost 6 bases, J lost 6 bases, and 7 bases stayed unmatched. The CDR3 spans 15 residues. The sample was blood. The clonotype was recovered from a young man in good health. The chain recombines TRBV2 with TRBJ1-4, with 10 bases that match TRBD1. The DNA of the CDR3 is TGTGCCAGCAGGCCCCGGGACAGGGGTGATGAAAAACTGTTTTTT. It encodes CASRPRDRGDEKLFF.